This T cell receptor beta chain was found in a study of blood T cell repertoires in COVID-19. On the study more broadly: COVID-19 samples from acute and convalescent phases originated in the United States, Italy and Spain. PBMCs, B-cell-depleted T cells, or T cells were the source of the cDNA or gDNA that made up the material.

The ends lost 0 bases at V and 1 base at J; junction bases unmatched: 13. The length of the CDR3 is 20 residues. Germline lookup yields CDR1 MGHRA and CDR2 YSYEKL. Authors' methods: Amplification of reference gene primers was used by the study to estimate nucleated cell counts. TCRdb's copy holds only in-frame clones and misses some; the assay was immunoSEQ multiplex PCR. That table gives V, J and clone size, and the DNA gave D and trimming. There are roughly 34,000 clones in the sample; about 80% occur only once, and around 14% lies in the top ten. The rearrangement uses TRBV4-1 and TRBJ2-3, with TRBD2 identical over 10 bases. This TCR derives from a woman aged 70-85 years with acute or convalescent COVID-19. The sequenced sample was peripheral blood. The CDR3 is CASSQDSLAGVGHGTDTQYF. The CDR3 DNA follows: TGCGCCAGCAGCCAAGATTCGCTAGCGGGAGTGGGCCACGGCACAGATACGCAGTATTTT.